These T cell receptor beta chains were read from a single sample in a study of T cell responses to AZD1222 COVID-19 vaccine. The data were produced by immunoSEQ multiplex PCR, yet TCRdb's version contains in-frame clones alone and is incomplete. The data contain tens of thousands of clones, 65% to 80% of them singletons. Sample: peripheral blood, taken on day 0 of AZD1222 vaccination. Source of these receptors: an adult in good health. Each CDR3 is given with its conserved first and last residue. D genes are given only for firm matches. Size is stated for part of the rows, as once, few or many counts, or as a class when the clone is expanded.

D,J,size,V,CDR3,DNA
TRBD1,TRBJ1-2,NA,TRBV18,CASSSLPQGAGGYTF,TGTGCCAGCTCATCACTACCGCAGGGGGCTGGTGGCTACACCTTC
TRBD1,TRBJ2-7,few,TRBV27,CASSLSGQGFSEQYF,TGTGCCAGCAGTTTATCGGGACAGGGGTTTTCCGAGCAGTACTTC
NA,TRBJ2-6,NA,TRBV10-2,CASIQGLGGANVLTF,TGCGCCAGCATCCAGGGGTTGGGTGGGGCCAACGTCCTGACTTTC
NA,TRBJ2-5,few,TRBV10-3,CAITTGRGETQYF,TGTGCCATCACAACGGGGCGAGGGGAGACCCAGTACTTC
NA,TRBJ2-1,NA,TRBV18,CASSLSQVPYNEQFF,TGTGCCAGCTCGCTCTCCCAGGTCCCCTACAATGAGCAGTTCTTC
NA,TRBJ1-2,NA,TRBV7-2,CASSLHFEDHANYGYTF,TGTGCCAGCAGCTTACACTTCGAGGATCACGCTAACTATGGCTACACCTTC
TRBD1,TRBJ1-2,NA,TRBV5-4,CASSTRQGNYGYTF,TGTGCCAGCAGCACCAGACAGGGAAACTATGGCTACACCTTC
NA,TRBJ1-6,NA,TRBV6-5,CASSYSAQISNSPLHF,TGTGCCAGCAGTTACTCAGCCCAGATTAGTAATTCACCCCTCCACTTT
TRBD1,TRBJ1-5,NA,TRBV30,CACDRVGEPQHF,TGTGCCTGCGACAGGGTGGGGGAGCCCCAGCATTTT
NA,TRBJ1-2,NA,TRBV11-2,CASSLPGSNYGYTF,TGTGCCAGCAGCTTACCGGGTTCTAACTATGGCTACACCTTC
NA,TRBJ1-6,NA,TRBV6-5,CASSKKRTDNSPLHF,TGTGCCAGCAGTAAGAAACGGACAGATAATTCACCCCTCCACTTT
TRBD1,TRBJ1-2,NA,TRBV5-1,CASSSGTGFYGYTF,TGCGCCAGCAGCTCAGGGACAGGGTTCTATGGCTACACCTTC
NA,TRBJ1-4,NA,TRBV5-4,CASSLMGGRSKLFF,TGTGCCAGCAGCTTGATGGGGGGGAGGTCAAAACTGTTTTTT
NA,TRBJ2-7,NA,TRBV6-6,CASSYSGTDYEQYF,TGTGCCAGCAGTTACTCCGGGACTGATTACGAGCAGTACTTC
NA,TRBJ1-1,NA,TRBV28,CASNGGYTEAFF,TGTGCCAGCAATGGGGGTTACACTGAAGCTTTCTTT
TRBD2,TRBJ2-1,NA,TRBV6-2/TRBV6-3,CASSLAGGPAEQFF,TGTGCCAGCAGCCTAGCGGGGGGGCCAGCCGAGCAGTTCTTC
NA,TRBJ1-2,NA,TRBV30,CAWSVGGGYTF,TGTGCCTGGAGTGTGGGAGGAGGCTACACCTTC
TRBD1,TRBJ1-6,few,TRBV6-6,CASSYSRQGNSPLHF,TGTGCCAGCAGTTACTCACGACAGGGGAATTCACCCCTCCACTTT
NA,TRBJ1-2,few,TRBV12-3/TRBV12-4,CASRPDGYGYTF,TGTGCCAGCAGACCGGACGGCTATGGCTACACCTTC
NA,TRBJ1-1,NA,TRBV19,CASSHGRNTEAFF,TGTGCCAGTAGTCACGGCAGGAACACTGAAGCTTTCTTT
TRBD2,TRBJ2-3,few,TRBV5-1,CASTINGGESTDTQYF,TGCGCCAGCACCATAAATGGGGGGGAAAGCACAGATACGCAGTATTTT
TRBD1,TRBJ1-2,NA,TRBV27,CASSLGTAANYGYTF,TGTGCCAGCAGTTTAGGGACAGCAGCTAACTATGGCTACACCTTC
TRBD1,TRBJ1-6,NA,TRBV23-1,CASSPLRDRDNSPLHF,TGCGCCAGCAGTCCTCTCCGGGACAGGGATAATTCACCCCTCCACTTT
NA,TRBJ1-3,NA,TRBV4-2,CASSRERTDGNTIYF,TGTGCCAGCAGCCGTGAGCGGACGGATGGAAACACCATATATTTT
TRBD1,TRBJ2-7,NA,TRBV7-2,CASSLVASGTGNYEQYF,TGTGCCAGCAGCTTAGTAGCCTCGGGGACAGGGAACTACGAGCAGTACTTC
TRBD1,TRBJ1-1,NA,TRBV6-1,CASSEARQGLVNTEAFF,TGTGCCAGCAGTGAGGCTAGACAGGGGCTGGTGAACACTGAAGCTTTCTTT
NA,TRBJ2-2,NA,TRBV7-2,CASSLSYGSGSGELFF,TGTGCCAGCAGCTTATCTTATGGTAGCGGATCAGGGGAGCTGTTTTTT
TRBD1,TRBJ2-7,NA,TRBV30,CAWTLPGQSPSYEQYF,TGTGCCTGGACCCTACCGGGACAGTCCCCTTCCTACGAGCAGTACTTC
NA,TRBJ1-5,once,TRBV7-2,CANVGGDNQPQHF,TGTGCCAACGTAGGGGGGGATAATCAGCCCCAGCATTTT
NA,TRBJ1-1,NA,TRBV5-4,CASSPVAATEAFF,TGTGCCAGCAGTCCGGTAGCTGCCACTGAAGCTTTCTTT
NA,TRBJ2-7,NA,TRBV27,CASSLQDSYYEQYF,TGTGCCAGCAGTTTGCAGGACAGTTACTACGAGCAGTACTTC
NA,TRBJ2-2,NA,TRBV5-1,CASSPPPETNTGELFF,TGCGCCAGCAGCCCTCCTCCCGAAACTAACACCGGGGAGCTGTTTTTT
NA,TRBJ1-5,NA,TRBV18,CASSPQQGNNQPQHF,TGTGCCAGCTCACCACAACAGGGTAACAATCAGCCCCAGCATTTT
TRBD1,TRBJ2-1,NA,TRBV19,CARTRQGGESYNEQFF,TGTGCCAGAACACGACAGGGGGGTGAATCCTACAATGAGCAGTTCTTC
NA,TRBJ2-4,few,TRBV24-1,CATKQLGLAKNIQYF,TGTGCCACTAAACAGTTGGGACTAGCCAAAAACATTCAGTACTTC
NA,TRBJ1-3,NA,TRBV18,CASSPRGPNSGNTIYF,TGTGCCAGCTCACCAAGGGGACCGAACTCTGGAAACACCATATATTTT
TRBD1,TRBJ1-5,NA,TRBV3-1/TRBV3-2,CASSPRDRGRKDQPQHF,TGTGCCAGCAGCCCCAGGGACAGGGGGAGGAAGGATCAGCCCCAGCATTTT
NA,TRBJ1-1,NA,TRBV2,CAKGWGNTEAFF,TGTGCCAAGGGCTGGGGAAACACTGAAGCTTTCTTT
NA,TRBJ2-3,NA,TRBV3-1/TRBV3-2,CASSQALLGQYF,TGTGCCAGCAGCCAAGCCCTGTTGGGGCAGTATTTT
TRBD1,TRBJ1-4,NA,TRBV6-6,CASSYSGQGNEKLFF,TGTGCCAGCAGTTACTCGGGACAGGGTAACGAAAAACTGTTTTTT
TRBD1,TRBJ2-1,NA,TRBV4-3,CASSQSPRAGGRNEQFF,TGCGCCAGCAGCCAGTCCCCCCGGGCAGGGGGAAGAAATGAGCAGTTCTTC
TRBD2,TRBJ2-5,NA,TRBV28,CASSFFGLAGGRWETQYF,TGTGCCAGCAGTTTCTTTGGACTAGCGGGGGGGCGGTGGGAGACCCAGTACTTC
TRBD1,TRBJ1-1,NA,TRBV5-1,CASSLGHGQGYTEAFF,TGCGCCAGCAGCTTGGGACACGGACAGGGGTACACTGAAGCTTTCTTT
TRBD1,TRBJ2-7,NA,TRBV18,CASSPVRGQGGLEQYF,TGTGCCAGCTCACCTGTACGGGGACAGGGAGGTCTCGAGCAGTACTTC
TRBD2,TRBJ2-3,NA,TRBV19,CASSVGLAPDTQYF,TGTGCCAGTAGTGTGGGACTAGCCCCAGATACGCAGTATTTT
NA,TRBJ2-3,NA,TRBV19,CASREGNTDTQYF,TGTGCCAGTCGGGAAGGGAATACAGATACGCAGTATTTT
NA,TRBJ1-6,once,TRBV9,CASSVDLGSPLHF,TGTGCCAGCAGCGTAGATCTGGGTTCACCCCTCCACTTT
NA,TRBJ1-6,NA,TRBV6-2/TRBV6-3,CASSYTGKRTVMGNSPLHF,TGTGCCAGCAGTTACACTGGGAAGAGGACAGTGATGGGTAATTCACCCCTCCACTTT
TRBD1,TRBJ1-4,NA,TRBV13,CASSLMTGRVEKLFF,TGTGCCAGCAGCTTAATGACAGGGCGAGTGGAAAAACTGTTTTTT
NA,TRBJ1-1,NA,TRBV9,CASSVRSRDTEAFF,TGTGCCAGCAGCGTACGCTCCAGGGACACTGAAGCTTTCTTT
NA,TRBJ2-2,few,TRBV30,CAWSPGTVGGGELFF,TGTGCCTGGAGTCCCGGGACGGTCGGTGGCGGGGAGCTGTTTTTT
NA,TRBJ1-4,NA,TRBV7-8,CASSLAIRVEKLFF,TGTGCCAGCAGCTTAGCGATCCGGGTTGAAAAACTGTTTTTT
NA,TRBJ2-2,once,TRBV9,CASSKGGSGPTGELFF,TGTGCCAGCAGCAAAGGGGGTAGCGGCCCCACCGGGGAGCTGTTTTTT
TRBD1,TRBJ2-7,NA,TRBV6-5,CASTRTGIYEQYF,TGTGCCAGCACGAGGACAGGGATCTACGAGCAGTACTTC
TRBD1,TRBJ1-2,NA,TRBV19,CASSRQGPNYGYTF,TGTGCCAGTAGTAGACAGGGCCCCAACTATGGCTACACCTTC
NA,TRBJ1-1,NA,TRBV12-3/TRBV12-4,CASRRRDTEAFF,TGTGCCAGCAGGCGACGAGACACTGAAGCTTTCTTT
NA,TRBJ2-1,NA,TRBV5-1,CASSFSQAGDEQFF,TGCGCCAGCAGCTTCAGCCAGGCTGGCGATGAGCAGTTCTTC
NA,TRBJ1-1,NA,TRBV6-6,CASTPPGGGSEAFF,TGTGCCAGCACCCCTCCGGGGGGGGGTTCTGAAGCTTTCTTT
TRBD2,TRBJ2-3,NA,TRBV7-7,CASSSGTRVMYF,TGTGCTAGCAGTTCCGGGACTAGGGTTATGTATTTT
NA,TRBJ2-7,NA,TRBV28,CASRPSRVLVFYEQYF,TGTGCCAGCAGGCCCTCGAGGGTGCTTGTATTCTACGAGCAGTACTTC